These 12 T cell receptor beta chains originate from one sample sequenced in a study of T cell repertoires in cytomegalovirus infection. These receptors have no known antigen. TCRdb independently ran MiXCR on the reads; one entry per CDR3 protein. This table holds approximately 1,000,000 distinct CDR3 sequences, approximately 31% found once. Source: cultured CD8+ T cells from PBMCs, taken from culture after CMV antigen stimulation. All receptors come from a human donor in good health (CMV status not recorded). Some clones in this sample may be carry-over from other donors' samples.

The V call is TRBV4-1, the J call TRBJ1-5; possibly TRBD1 for D (6 bases). The CDR3 has 15 residues. Germline CDR1 and CDR2: MGHRA and YSYEKL. V lost 1 base, J lost 6 bases, and 13 bases lay in between. The CDR3 sequence is CASSQAGGRGQPQHF. DNA for the CDR3: TGCGCCAGCAGCCAAGCCGGGGGCCGGGGTCAGCCCCAGCATTTT.

This chain links TRBV7-6 with TRBJ2-5; 10 bases match TRBD2. Unmatched junction bases numbered 5, after V lost 4 bases and J lost 3 bases. This CDR3 contains 15 residues. CDR1 is SGHVS and CDR2 is FNYEAQ in the germline V gene. The chain's CDR3 is CASSSTLAGEETQYF. DNA of the CDR3: TGTGCCAGCAGCTCGACCCTAGCGGGGGAAGAGACCCAGTACTTC.

V is TRBV11-2 and J is TRBJ1-1; D is possibly TRBD1 (6 bases). Per germline, CDR1 SGHAT and CDR2 FQNNGV. V lost 4 bases to trimming and J lost 5 bases, with 11 bases between them. This CDR3 is 13 amino acids long. The CDR3 reads CASSSQGWTEAFF. Written as DNA, the CDR3 is TGTGCCAGCAGCTCACAGGGATGGACTGAAGCTTTCTTT.

The chain is built from TRBV6-1 and TRBJ2-7, with D perhaps being TRBD1 or TRBD2 (5 bases each). The ends were cut back, 3 bases at V and 3 bases at J, with 15 bases in the middle. CDR1 and CDR2 from the germline V gene are MNHNS and SASEGT. The CDR3 consists of 15 residues. CDR3 region: CASSDTGATLYEQYF. CDR3 nucleotide sequence: TGTGCCAGCAGTGATACCGGGGCTACCCTCTACGAGCAGTACTTC.

CDR3 amino acids: CASSFRGRSTGELFF. The CDR3 coding sequence is TGTGCCAGCAGTTTTAGGGGGAGATCCACCGGGGAGCTGTTTTTT. The V gene is TRBV27, the J gene TRBJ2-2, with D possibly being TRBD1 (6 bases). V was pared by 3 bases and J by 4 bases, with 12 bases between. CDR3 size: 15 residues. Germline loops: CDR1 MNHEY, CDR2 SMNVEV (reference sequence).

The V gene is TRBV6-2 or TRBV6-3, the J gene TRBJ2-1, with a possible D match to TRBD1 (6 bases). Trimming left V 4 bases short and J 4 bases short, with 20 bases between. Germline V CDR1 and CDR2: MNHEY, SVGEGT. The CDR3 is 17 residues long. The DNA of the CDR3 is TGTGCCAGCAGTTTTATCGGGACACAGCTTTTTTACAATGAGCAGTTCTTC. Its protein is CASSFIGTQLFYNEQFF.

The chain links TRBV5-5 to TRBJ1-5; 11 nucleotides align to TRBD1. The CDR3 is made up of 14 amino acids. Germline trimming cut 2 bases from V and 8 bases from J; bases unmatched to any gene: 3. The germline V gene has CDR1 SGHKS and CDR2 YYEKEE (reference sequence). CDR3 residues: CASSFGQGAEPQHF. As DNA, the CDR3 is TGTGCCAGCAGCTTCGGACAGGGGGCAGAGCCCCAGCATTTT.

J is TRBJ2-3 and V is TRBV12-3 or TRBV12-4; D gene ambiguous. With 5 bases removed from V and 4 bases from J, the gap between germline ends came to 16 bases. This CDR3 spans 15 amino acids. CDR3 protein: CASSPTLASADTQYF. The CDR3 region has the DNA TGTGCCAGCAGTCCCACCTTGGCCTCGGCAGATACGCAGTATTTT.

This clonotype was seen a few times. The chain combines TRBV4-1 with TRBJ2-3, with a tentative D call TRBD1 (5 bases). CDR3 length: 17 amino acids. Germline assignment: CDR1 MGHRA and CDR2 YSYEKL. V was shortened by 0 bases and J by 3 bases, with 16 bases between the two germline ends. CDR3 loop: CASSQDRGNWETDTQYF. The DNA of the CDR3 is TGCGCCAGCAGCCAAGATAGGGGAAATTGGGAAACAGATACGCAGTATTTT.

This clonotype came up many times. J is TRBJ2-1 and V is TRBV7-8; 9 nucleotides match TRBD2. The ends lost 5 bases at V and 4 bases at J; junction bases unmatched: 9. Per germline, CDR1 SGHVS and CDR2 FQNEAQ. CDR3 length equals 16 residues. CDR3 in DNA: TGTGCCAGCAGCCAACGGGCGGGGGGGCCTTACAATGAGCAGTTCTTC. Translated, it gives CASSQRAGGPYNEQFF. Complete variable domain (other parts from reference TRBV7-8 and TRBJ2-1): GAGVSQSPRYKVAKRGQDVALRCDPISGHVSLFWYQQALGQGPEFLTYFQNEAQLDKSGLPSDRFFAERPEGSVSTLKIQRTQQEDSAVYLCASSQRAGGPYNEQFFGPGTRLTVL.

The V and J genes are TRBV3-1 and TRBJ1-1; 11 bases fit TRBD1. V lost 2 bases to trimming and J lost 3 bases; unmatched junction nucleotides: 8. There are 17 residues in the CDR3. Germline V lookup: CDR1 LGHDT, CDR2 YNNKEL (reference sequence). DNA of the CDR3: TGTGCCAGCAGCCAAAATCCGGACAGGGGGCCATACACTGAAGCTTTCTTT. Its translation: CASSQNPDRGPYTEAFF. Using reference TRBV3-1 and TRBJ1-1 for the parts outside the CDR3, the full variable domain is DTAVSQTPKYLVTQMGNDKSIKCEQNLGHDTMYWYKQDSKKFLKIMFSYNNKELIINETVPNRFSPKSPDKAHLNLHINSLELGDSAVYFCASSQNPDRGPYTEAFFGQGTRLTVV.

The CDR3: CASSHPGGAGELFF. In DNA form, the CDR3 reads TGCGCCAGCAGCCACCCCGGGGGGGCCGGGGAGCTGTTTTTT. The chain uses TRBV4-3 and TRBJ2-2; the match to TRBD2 covers 8 bases. The germline V gene has CDR1 LGHNA and CDR2 YSLEER. The CDR3 loop spans 14 amino acids. V dropped 3 bases and J dropped 6; count of bases not matched to a gene: 3.